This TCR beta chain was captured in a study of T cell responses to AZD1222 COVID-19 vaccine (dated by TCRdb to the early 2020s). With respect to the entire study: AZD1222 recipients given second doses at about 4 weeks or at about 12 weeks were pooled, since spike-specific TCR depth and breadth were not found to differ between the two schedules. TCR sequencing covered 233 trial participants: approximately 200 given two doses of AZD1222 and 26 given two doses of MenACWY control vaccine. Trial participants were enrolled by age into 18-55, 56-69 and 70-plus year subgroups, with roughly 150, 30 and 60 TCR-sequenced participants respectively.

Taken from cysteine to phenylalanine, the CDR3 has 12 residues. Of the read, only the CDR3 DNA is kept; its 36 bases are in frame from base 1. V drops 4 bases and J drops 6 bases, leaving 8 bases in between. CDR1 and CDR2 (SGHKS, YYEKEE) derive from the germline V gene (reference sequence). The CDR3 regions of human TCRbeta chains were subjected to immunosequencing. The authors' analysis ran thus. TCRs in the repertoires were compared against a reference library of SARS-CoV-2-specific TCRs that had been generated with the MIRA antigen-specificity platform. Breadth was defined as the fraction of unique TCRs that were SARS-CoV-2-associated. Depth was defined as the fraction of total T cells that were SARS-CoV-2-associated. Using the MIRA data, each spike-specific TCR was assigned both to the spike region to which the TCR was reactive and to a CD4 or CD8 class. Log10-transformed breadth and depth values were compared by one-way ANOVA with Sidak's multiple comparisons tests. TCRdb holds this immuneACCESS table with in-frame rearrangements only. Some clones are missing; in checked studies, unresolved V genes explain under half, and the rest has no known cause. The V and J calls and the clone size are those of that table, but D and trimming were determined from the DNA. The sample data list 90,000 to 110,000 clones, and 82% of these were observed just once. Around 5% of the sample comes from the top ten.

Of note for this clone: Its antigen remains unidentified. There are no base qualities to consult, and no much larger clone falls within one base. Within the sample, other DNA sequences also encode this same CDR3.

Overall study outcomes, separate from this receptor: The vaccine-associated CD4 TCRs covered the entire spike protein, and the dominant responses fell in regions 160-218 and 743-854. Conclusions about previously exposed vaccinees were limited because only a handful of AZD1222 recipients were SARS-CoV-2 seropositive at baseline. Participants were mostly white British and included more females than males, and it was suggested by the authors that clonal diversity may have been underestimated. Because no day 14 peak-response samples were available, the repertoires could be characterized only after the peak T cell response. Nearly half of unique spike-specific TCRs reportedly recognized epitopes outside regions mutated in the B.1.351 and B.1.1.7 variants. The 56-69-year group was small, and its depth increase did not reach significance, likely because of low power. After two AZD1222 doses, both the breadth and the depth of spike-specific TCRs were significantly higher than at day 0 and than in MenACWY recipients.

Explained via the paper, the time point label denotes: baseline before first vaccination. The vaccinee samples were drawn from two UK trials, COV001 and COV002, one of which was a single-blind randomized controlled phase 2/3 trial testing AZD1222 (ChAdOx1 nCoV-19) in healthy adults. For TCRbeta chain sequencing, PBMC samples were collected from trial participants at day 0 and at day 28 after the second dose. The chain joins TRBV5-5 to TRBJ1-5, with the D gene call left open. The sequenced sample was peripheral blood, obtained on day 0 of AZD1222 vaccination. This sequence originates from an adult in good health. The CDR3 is CASSPLGQPQHF. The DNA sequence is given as TGTGCCAGCAGCCCCCTCGGTCAGCCCCAGCATTTT. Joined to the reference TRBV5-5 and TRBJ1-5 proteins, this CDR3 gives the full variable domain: DAGVTQSPTHLIKTRGQQVTLRCSPISGHKSVSWYQQVLGQGPQFIFQYYEKEERGRGNFPDRFSARQFPNYSSELNVNALLLGDSALYLCASSPLGQPQHFGDGTRLSIL.